The 30 T cell receptor beta chains below come from one sample, sequenced in a study of vaccination and CD4 T cells after COVID-19 (dated 2022 in TCRdb). What this sample's treatment or condition label stands for: roughly ten-day PBMC culture with coronavirus spike peptide pools or control peptides (ViraFEST assay). These receptors have no identified antigens. The method was PCR. Sequencing took place on an Illumina iSeq 100. At the Johns Hopkins FTIC core, DNA from the cultured CD4+ T cells underwent TCR sequencing with the Oncomine TCR Beta short-read assay. TCRdb reworked the public reads: Q25 trimming with fastp, MiXCR clone assembly, productive beta chains retained. Every distinct CDR3 protein forms one entry, paired with its most common genes and DNA. The table for this sample lists about 5,500 distinct CDR3 sequences; over 60% of them were counted only once. Clones ranked in the top ten supply 15% to 20% of the sample.

Sequenced material: CD4+ T cells from blood, cultured in vitro. These receptors originate from a human donor who had recovered from COVID-19.

The chain employs TRBV12-3 or TRBV12-4 and TRBJ2-1; 7 bases match TRBD2. The CDR3 spans 15 residues. With 5 bases clipped from V and 4 bases from J, the junction kept 8 bases outside the gene matches. The CDR3 spells CASSPRRERYNEQFF. The DNA of the CDR3 is TGTGCCAGCAGTCCGCGGCGGGAGCGGTACAATGAGCAGTTCTTC.

The V call is TRBV7-2, the J call TRBJ2-5; possible D gene TRBD1, 6 bases. The CDR3 is 15 amino acids. The V end lost 1 base, the J end lost 7 bases, and 16 bases lay between the germline ends. CDR1 is SGHTA and CDR2 is FQGNSA in the germline V gene. CDR3 sequence (DNA): TGTGCCAGCAGCTTAGGACAGGTGATGTCAGGGACCCAGTACTTC. Translating gives CASSLGQVMSGTQYF.

V is TRBV27 and J is TRBJ1-2; a possible D gene is TRBD1 (5 bases). V was shortened by 0 bases and J by 2 bases, with 10 bases between the two germline ends. The CDR3 spans 15 residues. Germline V gene sequence: CDR1 MNHEY, CDR2 SMNVEV (reference sequence). The CDR3 DNA is TGTGCCAGCAGTTTATCGTGGGGGAAAAACTATGGCTACACCTTC. It encodes CASSLSWGKNYGYTF.

The chain carries TRBV20-1 and TRBJ2-2, with a possible D match to TRBD1 (6 bases). The ends were cut back, 5 bases at V and 5 bases at J, with 15 bases in the middle. CDR3 length equals 14 residues. The germline V gene encodes CDR1 DFQATT and CDR2 SNEGSKA (reference sequence). The CDR3 DNA follows: TGCAGTGCTGCTCCCGGGACACAAACCGGGGAGCTGTTTTTT. It is translated as CSAAPGTQTGELFF.

The V gene is TRBV11-1, the J gene TRBJ1-1; 10 bases are shared with TRBD1. J was trimmed by 3 bases and V by 5 bases; bases with no gene match: 6. The CDR3 has 15 residues. Looked up from germline, CDR1 is SGHAT and CDR2 is FQDESV (reference sequence). CDR3: CASSLAGTGDTEAFF. CDR3 DNA sequence: TGTGCCAGCAGCCTCGCCGGGACAGGGGACACTGAAGCTTTCTTT.

In this sample, this clonotype turned up a few times. V gene TRBV7-2 combines with J gene TRBJ1-1; D perhaps matches TRBD1 (6 bases). The germline V gene encodes CDR1 SGHTA and CDR2 FQGNSA. The CDR3 consists of 15 residues. V gave up 4 bases and J gave up 6 bases, with 18 bases separating them. CDR3 DNA sequence: TGTGCCAGCAGCTCCCAAGTTTCAAGGGGGTCTGAAGCTTTCTTT. It translates to CASSSQVSRGSEAFF. Full variable domain (remainder filled in from reference TRBV7-2 and TRBJ1-1): GAGVSQSPSNKVTEKGKDVELRCDPISGHTALYWYRQSLGQGLEFLIYFQGNSAPDKSGLPSDRFSAERTGGSVSTLTIQRTQQEDSAVYLCASSSQVSRGSEAFFGQGTRLTVV.

The J gene is TRBJ1-2, the V gene TRBV3-1; perhaps TRBD1 as D (5 bases). V was clipped by 4 bases and J by 5 bases, with 26 bases between them. The CDR3 covers 18 residues. The germline CDR1 and CDR2 sequences are LGHDT and YNNKEL (reference sequence). CDR3 in amino acids: CASSPEMSGALVGYGYTF. The CDR3 DNA sequence: TGTGCCAGCAGCCCGGAGATGTCTGGGGCATTGGTGGGGTATGGCTACACCTTC.

The chain is built from TRBV7-9 and TRBJ2-7; D is perhaps TRBD2 (6 bases). CDR3 length: 14 residues. The germline gives CDR1 SEHNR, CDR2 FQNEAQ (reference sequence). V was cut by 1 base and J by 1 base, with 8 bases left in between. CDR3 coding DNA: TGTGCCAGCAGCTTAGTAGCGGTGTCCTACGAGCAGTACTTC. It is translated as CASSLVAVSYEQYF.

The rearrangement links TRBV19 to TRBJ1-5; no clear D. The V gene's germline CDR1 is LNHDA and CDR2 SQIVND (reference sequence). CDR3 size: 13 residues. Trimming removed 1 base at V and 9 bases at J, with 10 bases between. The CDR3 DNA follows: TGTGCCAGTAGTATAGGGGCATCAGGGCCCCAGCATTTT. Protein sequence: CASSIGASGPQHF.

Relative to its sample, this clonotype is large. The V and J genes are TRBV6-1 and TRBJ1-3; perhaps TRBD1 as D (6 bases). Trimming pared 2 bases from V and 2 bases from J, leaving 13 bases between. The CDR3 loop spans 16 amino acids. Per germline, CDR1 MNHNS and CDR2 SASEGT. The DNA for the CDR3 is TGTGCCAGCAGTGAACCAGGCAGGGGAGCTGGAAACACCATATATTTT. Translation gives CASSEPGRGAGNTIYF.

The chain joins TRBV19 to TRBJ1-1; D remains ambiguous. V lost 3 bases and J 6 bases, leaving 11 bases between the germline ends. The CDR3 runs 13 residues. Germline CDR1 is LNHDA and CDR2 is SQIVND (reference sequence). In nucleotides, the CDR3 is TGTGCCAGTAGTATGAATAGGGAGTCTGAAGCTTTCTTT. Protein: CASSMNRESEAFF.

The gene calls are TRBV19 and TRBJ2-3, with D possibly being TRBD2 (7 bases). The V end lost 3 bases, the J end lost 2 bases, and 15 bases lay between the germline ends. CDR1 LNHDA and CDR2 SQIVND come from the germline V gene (reference sequence). The CDR3 length is 16 residues. The CDR3 DNA is TGTGCCAGTAGTATCCGGGGGAGGGGGATCACAGATACGCAGTATTTT. It encodes CASSIRGRGITDTQYF.

The chain is built from TRBV6-1 and TRBJ2-1, with 10 positions matching TRBD1. Germline V gene data show CDR1 as MNHNS and CDR2 as SASEGT. J gave up 6 bases and V 7 bases, and 12 bases lay outside the gene matches. This CDR3 contains 16 residues. CDR3 amino acids: CASNSPGQGPLNEQFF. The CDR3 DNA reads as TGTGCCAGCAACTCCCCGGGACAGGGGCCCCTCAATGAGCAGTTCTTC.

This clonotype is termed medium-sized. The chain has TRBV7-2 and TRBJ1-5; D is ambiguous. Per germline, CDR1 SGHTA and CDR2 FQGNSA. The length of the CDR3 is 13 residues. Trimming left V 8 bases short and J 2 bases short, with 10 bases between. Here the CDR3 reads CASAVRGNQPQHF. CDR3 nucleotide sequence: TGTGCCAGCGCGGTCCGGGGCAATCAGCCCCAGCATTTT. The whole variable domain, filled in from reference TRBV7-2 and TRBJ1-5, reads GAGVSQSPSNKVTEKGKDVELRCDPISGHTALYWYRQSLGQGLEFLIYFQGNSAPDKSGLPSDRFSAERTGGSVSTLTIQRTQQEDSAVYLCASAVRGNQPQHFGDGTRLSIL.

This sequence joins TRBV5-1 and TRBJ2-5; no clear D gene. Germline CDR1 SGHRS, CDR2 YFSETQ. V was clipped by 6 bases and J by 1 base, with 4 bases between them. This CDR3 contains 11 residues. CDR3 sequence (DNA): TGCGCCAGCATGGGCCAAGAGACCCAGTACTTC. Translating gives CASMGQETQYF.

This clonotype appeared a single time. The rearrangement joins TRBV6-5 to TRBJ1-2, with 10 bases fitting TRBD1. Germline trimming cut 4 bases from V and 13 bases from J; bases unmatched to any gene: 18. Germline V gives CDR1 MNHEY, CDR2 SVGAGI. This CDR3 region has 16 residues. The chain's CDR3 is CASSSPGQGIGSSSTF. The CDR3 nucleotides are TGTGCCAGCAGTTCCCCGGGACAGGGGATTGGGTCTTCCTCCACCTTC.

The V and J genes are TRBV12-3 or TRBV12-4 and TRBJ2-7; possibly TRBD1 for D (5 bases). The CDR3 spans 12 residues. V lost 5 bases, J lost 4 bases, and 9 bases lay in between. In nucleotides, the CDR3 is TGTGCCAGCAGTGACGACAGTTACGAGCAGTACTTC. Translating gives CASSDDSYEQYF.

In this sample, this clonotype turned up a few times. V and J are TRBV2 and TRBJ1-5; a possible D gene is TRBD1 (6 bases). With 7 bases removed from V and 5 bases from J, the gap between germline ends came to 12 bases. Germline CDR1 and CDR2: SNHLY and FYNNEI. This CDR3 has 13 residues. In DNA form, the CDR3 reads TGTGCCAGCAACCCGGACAGAGATCAGCCCCAGCATTTT. Its translation: CASNPDRDQPQHF.

V usage is TRBV7-2 and J usage is TRBJ1-4; weak D call: TRBD1 (5 bases). Germline V gene data show CDR1 as SGHTA and CDR2 as FQGNSA. This CDR3 is 15 amino acids long. The V gene lost 1 base and the J gene lost 8 bases, with 14 bases spanning the gap. The CDR3 region is CASSLGMGLEEKLFF. CDR3 DNA sequence: TGTGCCAGCAGCTTAGGGATGGGGCTAGAGGAAAAACTGTTTTTT.

The genes are TRBV20-1 and TRBJ1-2; 7 bases are shared with TRBD1. Germline values: CDR1 DFQATT, CDR2 SNEGSKA (reference sequence). With 5 bases clipped from V and 6 bases from J, the junction kept 9 bases outside the gene matches. This CDR3 spans 13 amino acids. CDR3 amino acids: CSASRQGPNGYTF. The DNA for the CDR3 is TGCAGTGCTTCCCGACAGGGCCCCAATGGCTACACCTTC.

This clonotype appeared once. J is TRBJ1-5 and V is TRBV12-3 or TRBV12-4; no clear D gene. Trimming cost V 6 bases and J 0 bases, with 12 bases left between them. The CDR3 runs 15 residues. The CDR3 region is CASSKNRHSNQPQHF. CDR3 in DNA: TGTGCCAGCAGCAAAAACAGACATAGCAATCAGCCCCAGCATTTT.

This clonotype is labeled as large. The chain couples TRBV24-1 to TRBJ1-5; TRBD1 aligns across 7 bases. The CDR3 length is 15 residues. The junction had 5 bases not matched to a gene; V was cut back by 2 bases and J by 5 bases. Per germline, CDR1 KGHDR and CDR2 SFDVKD. For the CDR3, the DNA is TGTGCCACCAGTGATTCGGGCAGGGGGGATCAGCCCCAGCATTTT. Translating gives CATSDSGRGDQPQHF.

The V call is TRBV20-1, the J call TRBJ1-3; no clear D. The CDR3 loop spans 14 amino acids. Germline V lookup: CDR1 DFQATT, CDR2 SNEGSKA (reference sequence). The V gene lost 0 bases and the J gene lost 0 bases, with 6 bases spanning the gap. The CDR3 DNA is TGCAGTGCTAGAGAACCACACTCTGGAAACACCATATATTTT. Residues: CSAREPHSGNTIYF.

This chain connects TRBV19 to TRBJ2-1; D might be TRBD1 (6 bases). Germline lookup yields CDR1 LNHDA and CDR2 SQIVND (reference sequence). V lost 6 bases, J lost 2 bases, and 11 bases lay in between. CDR3 length: 14 amino acids. CDR3 residues: CASRGPGAYNEQFF. The DNA for the CDR3 is TGTGCCAGTAGGGGCCCAGGGGCCTACAATGAGCAGTTCTTC. Using reference TRBV19 and TRBJ2-1 for the parts outside the CDR3, the full variable domain is DGGITQSPKYLFRKEGQNVTLSCEQNLNHDAMYWYRQDPGQGLRLIYYSQIVNDFQKGDIAEGYSVSREKKESFPLTVTSAQKNPTAFYLCASRGPGAYNEQFFGPGTRLTVL.

Details on this clonotype: A read error is possible here, since a much larger clone lies one base away. This chain joins TRBV5-1 and TRBJ2-7; the match to TRBD1 covers 9 bases. The V gene end was trimmed by 4 bases and the J gene end by 5 bases; junction bases not matched to a gene: 7. The CDR3 has 14 residues. The germline V gene encodes CDR1 SGHRS and CDR2 YFSETQ. DNA of the CDR3: TGCGCCAGCAGCCAACTTGACAGGGGGAACGAGCAGTACTTC. Its translation: CASSQLDRGNEQYF.

This chain connects TRBV12-3 or TRBV12-4 to TRBJ1-4; 10 positions agree with TRBD1. After removal of 4 bases from V and 3 bases from J, the junction contained 11 bases not matched to a gene. The CDR3 length is 18 residues. The CDR3 loop is CASSSFRDRGTANEKLFF. The CDR3 region has the DNA TGTGCCAGCAGTTCCTTCCGGGACAGGGGCACTGCTAATGAAAAACTGTTTTTT.

The J gene is TRBJ1-5, the V gene TRBV2; D is ambiguous. V was cut by 7 bases and J by 10 bases, with 23 bases left in between. The CDR3 sequence is 15 residues long. From germline, CDR1 is SNHLY and CDR2 FYNNEI. DNA for the CDR3: TGTGCCAGCAAAAAGGCGGGGTCCTCGTGGCACCCCCAGCATTTT. This codes for CASKKAGSSWHPQHF. Supplemented by reference TRBV2 and TRBJ1-5, the full variable domain reads EPEVTQTPSHQVTQMGQEVILRCVPISNHLYFYWYRQILGQKVEFLVSFYNNEISEKSEIFDDQFSVERPDGSNFTLKIRSTKLEDSAMYFCASKKAGSSWHPQHFGDGTRLSIL.

The V call is TRBV30, the J call TRBJ2-7; D is undetermined. Germline assignment: CDR1 GTSNPN and CDR2 SVGIG (reference sequence). V dropped 0 bases and J dropped 6 bases, with 6 bases sitting between them. The CDR3 covers 11 residues. The CDR3 sequence: CAWSVQIEQYF. CDR3 in DNA: TGTGCCTGGAGTGTACAAATCGAGCAGTACTTC. The full variable domain, with the rest looked up from reference TRBV30 and TRBJ2-7, is SQTIHQWPATLVQPVGSPLSLECTVEGTSNPNLYWYRQAAGRGLQLLFYSVGIGQISSEVPQNLSASRPQDRQFILSSKKLLLSDSGFYLCAWSVQIEQYFGPGTRLTVT.

The CDR3 reads CASSDSSGYSNQPQHF. The CDR3 nucleotides are TGTGCCAGCAGTGACAGTTCCGGATATAGCAATCAGCCCCAGCATTTT. The rearrangement uses TRBV2 and TRBJ1-5, with no clear D. Trimming removed 3 bases from V and 0 bases from J, with 12 bases in between. Germline V gene sequence: CDR1 SNHLY, CDR2 FYNNEI. The CDR3 consists of 16 residues. The full variable domain, in which reference TRBV2 and TRBJ1-5 provide the parts outside the CDR3, is EPEVTQTPSHQVTQMGQEVILRCVPISNHLYFYWYRQILGQKVEFLVSFYNNEISEKSEIFDDQFSVERPDGSNFTLKIRSTKLEDSAMYFCASSDSSGYSNQPQHFGDGTRLSIL.

This clonotype was seen a handful of times. This sequence joins TRBV10-3 and TRBJ1-6, with D possibly TRBD1 on 5 matching bases. Germline CDR1 reads ENHRY; CDR2 reads SYGVKD. Trimming removed 0 bases at V and 7 bases at J, with 10 bases between. The length of the CDR3 is 15 residues. The chain's CDR3 is CAISESGRDNSPLHF. The CDR3 DNA reads as TGTGCCATCAGTGAGTCGGGTCGGGACAATTCACCCCTCCACTTT.